This T cell receptor beta chain was documented in a study of blood T cell repertoires in COVID-19. Study-wide background: T cells, B-cell-depleted T cells, or PBMCs supplied cDNA or gDNA.

V shed 0 bases and J 3 bases; nucleotides not matched to a gene: 2. Germline lookup yields CDR1 LGHNA and CDR2 YNFKEQ. The CDR3 totals 16 residues. The sample holds a few counts of this clone. In the study's own analysis: Quantification of nucleated cells was approximated via reference gene primer amplification. TCRdb's table, derived via immunoSEQ multiplex PCR, lists solely in-frame clones and lacks some. V and J calls and clone size follow that table, whereas D and trimming were derived from the DNA. Of 150,000 to 200,000 clones listed, around 84% are singletons. The chain uses TRBV4-2 and TRBJ2-1, with 10 nucleotides matching TRBD2. The TCR sequence derives from a man aged 40-49 years with acute or convalescent COVID-19. Source material: peripheral blood. The CDR3 loop reads CASSQERLAGYNEQFF. CDR3 coding DNA: TGTGCCAGCAGCCAAGAACGACTAGCGGGCTACAATGAGCAGTTCTTC.